This paragraph covers one TCR beta chain sequence. Recruits, aged 18 to 89 years, lived in 20 to 30 US areas. Participants' reported clinical history set cohort assignment. Within 2 weeks before study entry, exposed participants met a COVID-19 case. Here immunoSEQ multiplex PCR was the method, and the copy in TCRdb shows in-frame clones only, minus some. In the table there are about 320,000 clones, 85% of which are singletons. CDR3 length: 13 residues. After removal of 9 bases from V and 2 bases from J, the junction contained 5 bases not matched to a gene. CDR1 LGHNT and CDR2 FRNRAP come from the germline V gene. This specimen belongs to a study of blood T cell repertoires in COVID-19. Looking at the study overall: PBMCs, B-cell-depleted T cells, or T cells provided the cDNA or gDNA that made up the material.

The chain combines TRBV12-5 with TRBJ1-1; 8 nucleotides align to TRBD1. The sample was PBMCs or T cells enriched from blood (not recorded which). This TCR came from a young woman who had been exposed to COVID-19. This CDR3 is CASPGQDNTEAFF. DNA of the CDR3: TGTGCTAGCCCGGGACAGGACAACACTGAAGCTTTCTTT.